Listed below are T cell receptor beta chains from one sample, sequenced in a study of response to subunit inactivated influenza vaccine. TCRdb recomputed calls from the RT-PCR reads with MiXCR, one row per CDR3 protein. The data hold 150,000 or so distinct CDR3 sequences, with roughly a tenth observed a single time. The sequencing used non-naive T cells sorted from PBMCs, collected 45 days after vaccination. The receptor source for this set is a man aged 50-59 years who received an inactivated influenza vaccine. CDR3s leave out the opening cysteine and the closing phenylalanine or tryptophan. A D gene is named only where the DNA matches it firmly.

j_call v_call d_call cdr3_aa
TRBJ1-3 TRBV6-1 . ASRRPGASGNTIY
TRBJ2-1 TRBV7-9 TRBD1 ASTPGQTSYNEQF
TRBJ2-1 TRBV24-1 . ATSEGVPYNEQF
TRBJ2-7 TRBV5-5 . ASSLSGYSLYEQY
TRBJ2-5 TRBV12-3/TRBV12-4 . ASSSGGGGPQETQY
TRBJ1-4 TRBV18 . ASSPPGAREKLF
TRBJ1-5 TRBV20-1 TRBD1 SAQDRKTGGNQPQH
TRBJ2-7 TRBV6-2/TRBV6-3 . ASSYVYEQY
TRBJ2-6 TRBV12-3/TRBV12-4 . ASRSGWSGANVLT
TRBJ2-5 TRBV18 . ASSPPVGTGWKTQY
TRBJ1-6 TRBV18 TRBD1 ASSPGQGHSPLH
TRBJ1-1 TRBV27 TRBD1 ASSPMRGQNAEAF
TRBJ1-2 TRBV7-2 TRBD1 ASSSLGTANYGYT
TRBJ1-3 TRBV28 . ASKSRGNTIY
TRBJ2-1 TRBV5-1 . ASSLSSGAEQF
TRBJ2-7 TRBV7-2 TRBD2 ASSQQSRTSGGGEQY
TRBJ2-1 TRBV5-6 . ASSLSSTGYNEQF
TRBJ2-3 TRBV5-1 TRBD2 ASSLPSGTTDTQY
TRBJ2-7 TRBV4-1 TRBD1 ASRQTETGTYEQY
TRBJ2-3 TRBV24-1 . ATSDLTTSKQY
TRBJ2-2 TRBV10-3 . AISEEGTDTGELF
TRBJ1-4 TRBV6-5 . ASSYGPRAEKLF
TRBJ1-4 TRBV6-1 TRBD1 ASHRGPRMNEKLF
TRBJ2-5 TRBV6-2/TRBV6-3 . ASSYPKRSSATYQETQY
TRBJ2-3 TRBV6-1 . ASSRESGTDTQY
TRBJ2-1 TRBV20-1 . SARREAQEQF
TRBJ2-2 TRBV3-1 TRBD2 ASSQEGLAGGGTGELF